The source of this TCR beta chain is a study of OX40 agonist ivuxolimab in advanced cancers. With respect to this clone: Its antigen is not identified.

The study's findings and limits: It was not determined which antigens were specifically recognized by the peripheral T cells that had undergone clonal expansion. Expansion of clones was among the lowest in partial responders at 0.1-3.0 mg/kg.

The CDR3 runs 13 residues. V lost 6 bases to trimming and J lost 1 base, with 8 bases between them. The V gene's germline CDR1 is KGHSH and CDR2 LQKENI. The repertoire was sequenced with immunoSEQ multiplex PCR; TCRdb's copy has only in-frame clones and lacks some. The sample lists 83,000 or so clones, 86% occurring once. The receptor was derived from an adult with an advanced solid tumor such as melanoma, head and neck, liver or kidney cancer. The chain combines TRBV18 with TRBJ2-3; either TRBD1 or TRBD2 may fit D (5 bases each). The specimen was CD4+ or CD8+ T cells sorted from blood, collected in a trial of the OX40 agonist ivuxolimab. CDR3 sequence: CASSGTGTDTQYF. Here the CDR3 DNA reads TGTGCCAGCTCCGGGACGGGCACAGATACGCAGTATTTT.